The rows below give T cell receptor beta chains drawn from one sample of a study of Ad26.COV2.S vaccination and SARS-CoV-2 variants. The assay was immunoSEQ multiplex PCR, and TCRdb's table has in-frame clones only and misses some. The table includes roughly 350,000 clones, about 89% detected once. Specimen: peripheral blood, collected in a trial of Ad26.COV2.S vaccine versus placebo. All receptors come from a person between 18 and 65 years old who received the Ad26.COV2.S COVID-19 vaccine or a placebo. Each CDR3 is given with its conserved first and last residue. D genes are given only for firm matches. Only part of the rows carry a size: once, few, many, or a class if the clone is expanded.

NA TRBJ1-5 TRBV19 NA TGTGCCAGTAGTATCGTCGTAGGACATAGCAATCAGCCCCAGCATTTT CASSIVVGHSNQPQHF
NA TRBJ2-2 TRBV9 few TGTGCCAGCAGCGTTCAAGGGCGTGGCGGGGAGCTGTTTTTT CASSVQGRGGELFF
NA TRBJ1-4 TRBV7-9 NA TGTGCCAGCAGCTTAAGGTTTGGAACTAATGAAAAACTGTTTTTT CASSLRFGTNEKLFF
NA TRBJ1-2 TRBV4-1 NA TGCGCCAGCAGCCAAGATGAAGGGTGGGGCTACACCTTC CASSQDEGWGYTF
NA TRBJ1-2 TRBV6-1 many TGTGCCAGCAGTGAAGGACAGGAGCACTATGGCTACACCTTC CASSEGQEHYGYTF
NA TRBJ1-1 TRBV5-1 NA TGCGCCAGCAGCTTCAGATCCAGGAACACTGAAGCTTTCTTT CASSFRSRNTEAFF
NA TRBJ1-5 TRBV28 NA TGTGCCAGCAGCCCCCCCCATGCGGGCGGACATCAGCCCCAGCATTTT CASSPPHAGGHQPQHF
NA TRBJ1-4 TRBV1 NA TGCACCAGCAGCCAACAAGCCTTTGGGGCTAATGAAAAACTGTTTTTT CTSSQQAFGANEKLFF
TRBD1 TRBJ1-1 TRBV19 NA TGTGCCAGTAGTATAGCCCCAGTACAGGGGAGGAACACTGAAGCTTTCTTT CASSIAPVQGRNTEAFF
NA TRBJ2-7 TRBV11-2 NA TGTGCCAGCAGCTTGCAGGGATACGAGCAGTACTTC CASSLQGYEQYF